The 22 T cell receptor beta chains below were found in one sample sequenced in a study of CD8+ T cells in alopecia areata. TCR sequencing used cDNA made by reverse transcription of extracted RNA. Using immunoSEQ multiplex PCR, the repertoire was profiled, and TCRdb retains in-frame clones only, with some absent. The data contain roughly 150,000 clones, roughly 54% of them singletons. Described treatment: oral pan-JAK inhibitor, 5-10 mg twice daily. Sequences were derived from CD8+ T cells sorted from blood, sampled at week 4, from a patient treated with tofacitinib. The receptors originated from a human donor with alopecia areata.

To note about this clone: One junction end disagrees with the germline gene, perhaps due to a read error. The genes are TRBV9 and TRBJ1-2; 10 bases are a match to TRBD1. The CDR3 covers 17 residues. Germline CDR1 and CDR2: SGDLS and YYNGEE. The CDR3 here is CPSSVGDRGDVVYGYTF. The CDR3, as DNA: TGTCCCAGCAGCGTAGGGGACAGGGGCGACGTTGTCTATGGCTACACCTTC.

This clone has just a few counts. The chain links TRBV7-8 to TRBJ1-2, with TRBD1 identical over 7 bases. The CDR3 loop spans 14 amino acids. CDR1 and CDR2 from the germline V gene are SGHVS and FQNEAQ. Trimming cost V 3 bases and J 3 bases; bases outside gene matches: 4. CDR3 region: CASSFWGTDYGYTF. CDR3 in DNA: TGTGCCAGCAGCTTCTGGGGGACAGACTATGGCTACACCTTC.

V gene TRBV2 combines with J gene TRBJ2-2, with 7 positions matching TRBD1. V was clipped by 6 bases and J by 4 bases; unmatched bases: 2. There are 13 residues in the CDR3. Per the germline V gene, CDR1 is SNHLY and CDR2 is FYNNEI. Here the CDR3 reads CASSGTATGELFF. The DNA of the CDR3 is TGTGCCAGCAGCGGGACAGCCACCGGGGAGCTGTTTTTT.

The CDR3 sequence is CASSLDALPSYEQYF. In DNA form, the CDR3 reads TGCGCCAGCAGCTTGGATGCCCTACCTTCCTACGAGCAGTACTTC. The chain recombines TRBV5-1 with TRBJ2-7; the D is unclear. Germline loops: CDR1 SGHRS, CDR2 YFSETQ. V dropped 0 bases and J dropped 1 base, with 11 bases sitting between them. The CDR3 sequence is 15 residues long.

CDR3 in DNA: TGTGCCAGCAGCCCTATGGCCCCAAGGGGGCAGGAGACCCAGTACTTC. This sequence encodes CASSPMAPRGQETQYF. The chain couples TRBV7-8 to TRBJ2-5; 7 bases are a match to TRBD1. With 5 bases clipped from V and 5 bases from J, the junction kept 14 bases outside the gene matches. Germline CDR1 SGHVS, CDR2 FQNEAQ. CDR3 length: 16 residues. Based on the CDR3 plus reference TRBV7-8 and TRBJ2-5, the full variable domain is GAGVSQSPRYKVAKRGQDVALRCDPISGHVSLFWYQQALGQGPEFLTYFQNEAQLDKSGLPSDRFFAERPEGSVSTLKIQRTQQEDSAVYLCASSPMAPRGQETQYFGPGTRLLVL.

J is TRBJ1-2 and V is TRBV29-1, with D maybe TRBD1 (5 bases). This CDR3 spans 13 amino acids. The V gene's germline CDR1 is SQVTM and CDR2 ANQGSEA. Trimming removed 4 bases from V and 2 bases from J, with 11 bases in between. The CDR3 region has the DNA TGCAGCGTTGGGGGGGAGTTCAACTATGGCTACACCTTC. This translates into CSVGGEFNYGYTF.

This clone came up a few times. This chain links TRBV11-2 with TRBJ2-7, with 10 positions matching TRBD1. With V trimmed by 4 bases and J by 11 bases, 14 bases remained unmatched. This CDR3 has 15 residues. Germline assignment: CDR1 SGHAT and CDR2 FQNNGV. The CDR3 protein is CASSSRDRGFGEEYF. The DNA of the CDR3 is TGTGCCAGCAGCTCCCGGGACAGGGGTTTCGGAGAGGAGTACTTC.

The chain carries TRBV30 and TRBJ1-6, with no clear D. Trimming took off 2 bases at V and 13 bases at J, with 21 bases between the two ends. The CDR3 runs 15 residues. Germline values: CDR1 GTSNPN, CDR2 SVGIG (reference sequence). The CDR3 DNA sequence: TGTGCCTGGAGTCCCCTGGCGAGGGCAGGAAATCCCCTCCACTTT. It encodes CAWSPLARAGNPLHF.

The CDR3 loop reads CASSLGDENIQYF. The CDR3, as DNA: TGTGCCAGCAGCTTGGGAGACGAAAACATTCAGTACTTC. The chain recombines TRBV5-6 with TRBJ2-4; D is ambiguous. V lost 0 bases and J 5 bases, leaving 6 bases between the germline ends. The CDR3 spans 13 residues. Germline CDR1 is SGHDT and CDR2 is YYEEEE.

The CDR3 region has the DNA TGCAGCGTGTCCCCCGTCAGCACAGATACGCAGTATTTT. It is translated as CSVSPVSTDTQYF. The chain carries TRBV29-1 and TRBJ2-3, with no clear D. Trimming removed 6 bases from V and 0 bases from J, with 10 bases in between. Germline V gene sequence: CDR1 SQVTM, CDR2 ANQGSEA. The CDR3 sequence is 13 residues long.

This clone was seen only a few times. The chain couples TRBV7-9 to TRBJ1-3, with 7 bases lining up with TRBD1. The germline gives CDR1 SEHNR, CDR2 FQNEAQ (reference sequence). The trim removed 8 bases at V and 1 base at J, leaving 2 bases unmatched. The CDR3 is 13 amino acids. In DNA, the CDR3 is TGTGCCAGCGGGGACAGTTCTGGAAACACCATATATTTT. This codes for CASGDSSGNTIYF.

The V gene is TRBV18, the J gene TRBJ1-1; TRBD1 is a possible D gene (5 bases). In germline, CDR1 is KGHSH, CDR2 LQKENI. Trimming removed 3 bases from V and 11 bases from J, with 22 bases in between. The CDR3 contains 15 residues. DNA of the CDR3: TGTGCCAGCTCACCCAGACGGGACCTCGTCTCAGGGGCTTTCTTT. Amino acids: CASSPRRDLVSGAFF.

This clone was seen a single time. The chain links TRBV27 to TRBJ1-5; TRBD1 might be the D (6 bases). Germline CDR1 MNHEY, CDR2 SMNVEV (reference sequence). The CDR3 contains 18 residues. The germline V and J ends were trimmed by 4 bases and 0 bases, with 19 bases remaining between them. The CDR3 region is CASSSQGWGANSNQPQHF. The CDR3 region has the DNA TGTGCCAGCAGTTCACAGGGCTGGGGGGCTAATAGCAATCAGCCCCAGCATTTT.

The chain combines TRBV5-6 with TRBJ1-2; no clear D gene. Trimming pared 4 bases from V and 4 bases from J, leaving 17 bases between. CDR3 size: 15 residues. The germline V gene has CDR1 SGHDT and CDR2 YYEEEE. The CDR3 region is CASSPGPAGVYGYTF. CDR3 nucleotides: TGTGCCAGCAGCCCCGGCCCGGCCGGGGTCTATGGCTACACCTTC. The full variable domain, in which reference TRBV5-6 and TRBJ1-2 provide the parts outside the CDR3, is DAGVTQSPTHLIKTRGQQVTLRCSPKSGHDTVSWYQQALGQGPQFIFQYYEEEERQRGNFPDRFSGHQFPNYSSELNVNALLLGDSALYLCASSPGPAGVYGYTFGSGTRLTVV.

A note on this clone: The same CDR3 also results from other DNA sequences found in this sample. This chain links TRBV13 with TRBJ1-2, with 7 bases lining up with TRBD1. The V and J ends lost 0 bases and 8 bases, in that order; junction bases with no gene match: 3. Germline values: CDR1 PRHDT, CDR2 FYEKMQ (reference sequence). CDR3 size: 13 residues. In DNA form, the CDR3 reads TGTGCCAGCAGCTTAGGCCAGGGGGACGGCTACACCTTC. It specifies CASSLGQGDGYTF.

Comment on this clone: One end of the junction varies from germline; a read error may be responsible. V gene TRBV6-5 combines with J gene TRBJ2-3, with 9 positions matching TRBD2. The CDR3 has 15 residues. The germline CDR1 and CDR2 sequences are MNHEY and SVGAGI. The CDR3 reads CASSDSAGGPDTQYF. The CDR3 nucleotides read TGTGCCAGCAGTGACTCTGCGGGGGGGCCAGATACGCAGTATTTT.

J is TRBJ2-7 and V is TRBV11-2; a weak D match, TRBD1 (7 bases). Trimming stripped 9 bases from V and 4 bases from J, with 13 bases between. This CDR3 region has 12 residues. The germline CDR1 and CDR2 sequences are SGHAT and FQNNGV. CDR3 in DNA: TGTGCCAGTACAGGGGCGGGATACGAGCAGTACTTC. Protein product: CASTGAGYEQYF.

The sample holds a few counts of this clone. The chain joins TRBV13 to TRBJ1-6, with D perhaps TRBD1 (6 bases). The germline V gene encodes CDR1 PRHDT and CDR2 FYEKMQ (reference sequence). There are 16 residues in the CDR3. The V gene lost 3 bases and the J gene lost 8 bases, with 17 bases spanning the gap. CDR3 sequence reads: CASSFRIRGTDSPLHF. As DNA, the CDR3 is TGTGCCAGCAGCTTTAGGATCAGGGGAACGGATTCACCCCTCCACTTT.

This rearrangement joins TRBV10-3 to TRBJ2-1; D gene unclear. The ends were cut back, 3 bases at V and 8 bases at J, with 5 bases in the middle. CDR1 and CDR2 (germline): ENHRY, SYGVKD. CDR3 size: 11 residues. CDR3 DNA: TGTGCCATCAGTGACCAGTATGAGCAGTTCTTC. Translated, it gives CAISDQYEQFF.

V usage is TRBV9 and J usage is TRBJ2-4; D gene unclear. CDR1 SGDLS and CDR2 YYNGEE come from the germline V gene. The CDR3 has 14 residues. Trimming left V 4 bases short and J 1 base short, with 9 bases between. The CDR3 is CASSPGGAKNIQYF. The CDR3 region has the DNA TGTGCCAGCAGCCCAGGTGGGGCCAAAAACATTCAGTACTTC.

This clone was seen just once. This chain connects TRBV5-6 to TRBJ2-3; D not certain. The V gene's germline CDR1 is SGHDT and CDR2 YYEEEE. The CDR3 contains 15 residues. Deletions cut 3 bases from V and 4 bases from J, with 15 bases between. The CDR3 is CASSSNLGPPDTQYF. Written as DNA, the CDR3 is TGTGCCAGCAGCTCGAATCTAGGCCCCCCAGATACGCAGTATTTT. The full variable domain, its missing parts supplied by reference TRBV5-6 and TRBJ2-3, is DAGVTQSPTHLIKTRGQQVTLRCSPKSGHDTVSWYQQALGQGPQFIFQYYEEEERQRGNFPDRFSGHQFPNYSSELNVNALLLGDSALYLCASSSNLGPPDTQYFGPGTRLTVL.

The chain employs TRBV15 and TRBJ1-2; 7 bases are a match to TRBD1. The junction had 8 bases not matched to a gene; V was cut back by 3 bases and J by 4 bases. This CDR3 has 15 residues. Per the germline V gene, CDR1 is LNHNV and CDR2 is YYDKDF (reference sequence). CDR3: CATSSFAGTAYGYTF. The CDR3 coding sequence is TGTGCCACCAGCAGCTTCGCCGGGACAGCCTATGGCTACACCTTC.